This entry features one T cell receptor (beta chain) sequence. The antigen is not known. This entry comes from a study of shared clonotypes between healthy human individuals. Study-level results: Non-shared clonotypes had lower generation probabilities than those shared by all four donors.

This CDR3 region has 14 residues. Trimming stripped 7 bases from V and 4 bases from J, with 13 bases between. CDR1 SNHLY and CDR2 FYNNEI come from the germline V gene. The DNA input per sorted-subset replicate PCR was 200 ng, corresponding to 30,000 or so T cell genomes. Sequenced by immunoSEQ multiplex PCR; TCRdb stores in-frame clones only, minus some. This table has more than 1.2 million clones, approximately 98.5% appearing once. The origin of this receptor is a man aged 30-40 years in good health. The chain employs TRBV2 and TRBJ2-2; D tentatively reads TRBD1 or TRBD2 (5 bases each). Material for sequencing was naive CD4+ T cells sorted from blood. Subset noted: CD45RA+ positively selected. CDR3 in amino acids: CASIRQRSTGELFF. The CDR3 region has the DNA TGTGCCAGCATCAGACAGCGGAGCACCGGGGAGCTGTTTTTT.